Following are 30 T cell receptor beta chains from one sample sequenced in a study of CD8+ T cells in alopecia areata. cDNA reverse transcribed from extracted RNA served as the sequencing template. Data came from immunoSEQ multiplex PCR; TCRdb stores just in-frame clones and leaves some out. The table includes around 170,000 clones, 45% to 60% detected once. Stated treatment: oral pan-JAK inhibitor, 5-10 mg twice daily. Source: CD8+ T cells sorted from blood, taken around week 54, from a patient treated with tofacitinib. The receptor source for this set is a human donor with alopecia areata.

The chain links TRBV7-2 to TRBJ1-2, with a weak D call TRBD1 (6 bases). Germline CDR1 SGHTA, CDR2 FQGNSA. The V end was cut by 7 bases, the J end by 6 bases, with 18 bases between. This CDR3 spans 14 amino acids. CDR3 sequence (DNA): TGTGCCAGCAACCTGGGGGCGTTTATTGATGGCTACACCTTC. As protein: CASNLGAFIDGYTF.

The chain carries TRBV25-1 and TRBJ2-7; D gene uncertain. The CDR3 extends over 11 amino acids. V lost 6 bases, J lost 4 bases, and 7 bases lay in between. CDR1 is MGHDK, CDR2 SYGVNS, per germline. The CDR3 loop reads CASSAGYEQYF. In nucleotides, the CDR3 is TGTGCCAGCAGCGCAGGTTACGAGCAGTACTTC.

The chain uses TRBV30 and TRBJ1-2, with D perhaps TRBD1 (5 bases). The V and J ends lost 0 bases and 0 bases respectively, with 23 bases between them. This CDR3 has 19 residues. Per germline, CDR1 GTSNPN and CDR2 SVGIG (reference sequence). The CDR3 spells CAWSVPDGTGAIANYGYTF. The DNA for the CDR3 is TGTGCCTGGAGTGTACCCGATGGTACCGGGGCGATAGCTAACTATGGCTACACCTTC. The complete variable domain, with remaining parts taken from reference TRBV30 and TRBJ1-2, reads SQTIHQWPATLVQPVGSPLSLECTVEGTSNPNLYWYRQAAGRGLQLLFYSVGIGQISSEVPQNLSASRPQDRQFILSSKKLLLSDSGFYLCAWSVPDGTGAIANYGYTFGSGTRLTVV.

The chain couples TRBV29-1 to TRBJ2-3, with 8 bases matching TRBD2. V trimming: 4 bases; J trimming: 2 bases; junction bases outside the gene matches: 8. This CDR3 spans 15 amino acids. CDR1 is SQVTM, CDR2 ANQGSEA, per germline. CDR3: CSVGSGGGITDTQYF. The CDR3 nucleotides are TGCAGCGTTGGGTCTGGCGGGGGGATCACAGATACGCAGTATTTT.

The genes are TRBV4-1 and TRBJ2-1; 8 bases match TRBD1. The J segment lost 7 bases and the V segment lost 3 bases, leaving 2 bases of the junction unmatched. From germline, CDR1 is MGHRA and CDR2 YSYEKL. The CDR3 is made up of 13 amino acids. The CDR3 reads CASSQTGENEQFF. CDR3 in DNA: TGCGCCAGCAGCCAGACAGGGGAGAATGAGCAGTTCTTC.

V and J are TRBV9 and TRBJ2-7, with D perhaps TRBD1 or TRBD2 (5 bases each). Per germline, CDR1 SGDLS and CDR2 YYNGEE. V lost 4 bases, J lost 4 bases, and 12 bases lay in between. CDR3 size: 13 residues. CDR3 sequence: CASSLGDGYEQYF. The DNA of the CDR3 is TGTGCCAGCAGCCTTGGGGACGGGTACGAGCAGTACTTC.

This clone was detected a few times. The J gene is TRBJ2-5, the V gene TRBV4-3; 7 nucleotides align to TRBD1. Per germline, CDR1 LGHNA and CDR2 YSLEER. This CDR3 has 15 amino acids. The V gene end was trimmed by 0 bases and the J gene end by 4 bases; junction bases not matched to a gene: 5. The chain's CDR3 is CASSQDSWTGETQYF. In DNA form, the CDR3 reads TGCGCCAGCAGCCAAGATTCGTGGACAGGAGAGACCCAGTACTTC.

J is TRBJ2-7 and V is TRBV12-5; 9 bases map to TRBD1. In germline, CDR1 is LGHNT, CDR2 FRNRAP. V trimming: 3 bases; J trimming: 4 bases; junction bases outside the gene matches: 10. The CDR3 is made up of 16 amino acids. CDR3 loop: CASGFTSGTGSYEQYF. The DNA for the CDR3 is TGTGCTAGTGGTTTTACTTCCGGGACAGGGTCTTACGAGCAGTACTTC.

In its sample, this clone was seen a few times. This may arise from a read error, as a much more abundant clone is one base away. The same CDR3 also results from other DNA sequences found in this sample. J is TRBJ1-1 and V is TRBV9; D uncertain. The CDR3 sequence is 13 residues long. Germline CDR1 reads SGDLS; CDR2 reads YYNGEE. Trimming took 0 bases from V and 1 from J, leaving 4 bases between them. CDR3 sequence (DNA): TGTGCCAGCAGCGTAGGGGCGAACACTGAAGCTTTCTTT. This codes for CASSVGANTEAFF.

The chain carries TRBV4-3 and TRBJ2-3; maybe TRBD1 (6 bases). This CDR3 region has 14 residues. Germline values: CDR1 LGHNA, CDR2 YSLEER. V was clipped by 4 bases and J by 3 bases, with 11 bases between them. CDR3 sequence reads: CASSPTGMTDTQYF. CDR3 DNA: TGCGCCAGCAGCCCCACAGGGATGACAGATACGCAGTATTTT.

V gene TRBV13 combines with J gene TRBJ1-2; 9 bases are shared with TRBD1. J lost 7 bases, V lost 4 bases, and 4 bases had no gene match. The germline V gene encodes CDR1 PRHDT and CDR2 FYEKMQ (reference sequence). The CDR3 is 13 amino acids. CDR3 coding DNA: TGTGCCAGCAGCTGGGACAGGGCTTTTGGCTACACCTTC. This sequence encodes CASSWDRAFGYTF.

The rearrangement uses TRBV30 and TRBJ2-1, with D tentatively TRBD1 or TRBD2 (7 bases each). The V and J ends lost 3 bases and 7 bases respectively, with 19 bases between them. CDR1 is GTSNPN and CDR2 is SVGIG in the germline V gene (reference sequence). This CDR3 is 15 amino acids long. DNA for the CDR3: TGTGCCTGGAGCCCAGGGGGGGGGCCTGAGAATGAGCAGTTCTTC. Translation: CAWSPGGGPENEQFF. Variable domain in full (rest from reference TRBV30 and TRBJ2-1): SQTIHQWPATLVQPVGSPLSLECTVEGTSNPNLYWYRQAAGRGLQLLFYSVGIGQISSEVPQNLSASRPQDRQFILSSKKLLLSDSGFYLCAWSPGGGPENEQFFGPGTRLTVL.

Worth noting for this clone: The germline gene is not matched at one end of the junction; a read error may be the cause. The V and J genes are TRBV5-5 and TRBJ2-2, with 11 bases fitting TRBD2. This CDR3 region has 12 residues. Germline CDR1 is SGHKS and CDR2 is YYEKEE (reference sequence). CDR3 protein: CASSQQLAGEHF. In DNA, the CDR3 is TGTGCCAGCAGCCAACAACTAGCGGGGGAACACTTT.

V usage is TRBV27 and J usage is TRBJ2-3; 16 bases agree with TRBD2. V lost 6 bases, J lost 4 bases, and 10 bases stayed unmatched. CDR1 MNHEY and CDR2 SMNVEV come from the germline V gene (reference sequence). The CDR3 length is 18 residues. CDR3 DNA: TGTGCCAGCAGCGGGACTAGCGGGGGGGCCCGTTTGTCAGATACGCAGTATTTT. It is translated as CASSGTSGGARLSDTQYF.

The chain couples TRBV2 to TRBJ2-5; 9 nucleotides match TRBD2. Losses at the gene ends were 6 bases for V and 9 bases for J; bases not matched to a gene: 5. Germline CDR1 is SNHLY and CDR2 is FYNNEI. The CDR3 runs 12 residues. The CDR3 sequence: CASRSSGTAQYF. The CDR3 DNA reads as TGTGCCAGCAGGTCTAGCGGGACGGCCCAGTACTTC.

The chain combines TRBV7-9 with TRBJ1-1, with D possibly matching TRBD1 (5 bases). V lost 4 bases, J lost 0 bases, and 12 bases lay in between. The CDR3 runs 15 residues. The germline V gene encodes CDR1 SEHNR and CDR2 FQNEAQ (reference sequence). DNA of the CDR3: TGTGCCAGCAGCTCGGACTGGGGCTTGAACACTGAAGCTTTCTTT. This codes for CASSSDWGLNTEAFF. Complete variable domain (other parts from reference TRBV7-9 and TRBJ1-1): DTGVSQNPRHKITKRGQNVTFRCDPISEHNRLYWYRQTLGQGPEFLTYFQNEAQLEKSRLLSDRFSAERPKGSFSTLEIQRTEQGDSAMYLCASSSDWGLNTEAFFGQGTRLTVV.

V is TRBV5-6 and J is TRBJ1-6; TRBD1 might be the D (6 bases). The CDR3 is 14 residues long. V lost 0 bases and J lost 9, with 10 bases in between. Germline CDR1 SGHDT, CDR2 YYEEEE. CDR3 nucleotides: TGTGCCAGCAGCTTGGCTGTCAGGGGTTCACCCCTCCACTTT. Residues: CASSLAVRGSPLHF.

The chain links TRBV9 to TRBJ2-7, with D perhaps TRBD2 (6 bases). CDR1 and CDR2 from the germline V gene are SGDLS and YYNGEE. CDR3 length equals 14 residues. V lost 4 bases, J lost 2 bases, and 13 bases lay in between. CDR3 protein: CASSPEREPYEQYF. The DNA for the CDR3 is TGTGCCAGCAGCCCCGAACGGGAGCCCTACGAGCAGTACTTC.

The chain has TRBV6-6 and TRBJ1-6; 7 positions agree with TRBD1. V was clipped by 6 bases and J by 7 bases; unmatched bases: 6. This CDR3 is built from 14 residues. Germline assignment: CDR1 MNHNY and CDR2 SVGAGI (reference sequence). In DNA form, the CDR3 reads TGTGCCAGCAGCCCCGACAGGGACAATTCACCCCTCCACTTT. Encoded protein: CASSPDRDNSPLHF.

CDR3 region: CASSYSNIYEQYF. The CDR3 DNA is TGTGCCAGCAGTTACTCGAACATTTACGAGCAGTACTTC. The chain uses TRBV6-5 and TRBJ2-7; D gene uncertain. CDR1 and CDR2 from the germline V gene are MNHEY and SVGAGI. CDR3 length equals 13 residues. The V and J ends lost 0 bases and 4 bases respectively, with 7 bases between them.

This chain links TRBV7-9 with TRBJ2-3; TRBD2 agrees at 10 bases. With V trimmed by 2 bases and J by 2 bases, 1 base remained unmatched. The CDR3 runs 15 residues. CDR1 SEHNR and CDR2 FQNEAQ come from the germline V gene (reference sequence). The CDR3 nucleotides read TGTGCCAGCAGCTTAAGCGGGGGGGCCACAGATACGCAGTATTTT. Its protein product is CASSLSGGATDTQYF.

This clone was found a few times. The chain is built from TRBV4-3 and TRBJ2-2; D unclear. Trimming cost V 2 bases and J 5 bases, with 12 bases left between them. CDR3 length: 15 residues. Per germline, CDR1 LGHNA and CDR2 YSLEER. The CDR3 nucleotides read TGCGCCAGCAGCCAAAGACACGCGCGGACCGGGGAGCTGTTTTTT. Translation: CASSQRHARTGELFF.

CDR3 coding DNA: TGTGCCAGCAGCCCGGCTACCCCGGGGACCCAGTACTTC. As protein: CASSPATPGTQYF. The gene calls are TRBV11-2 and TRBJ2-5; no clear D gene. The CDR3 extends over 13 amino acids. Germline V gene data show CDR1 as SGHAT and CDR2 as FQNNGV. V dropped 5 bases and J dropped 7 bases, with 14 bases sitting between them. The whole variable domain, filled in from reference TRBV11-2 and TRBJ2-5, reads EAGVAQSPRYKIIEKRQSVAFWCNPISGHATLYWYQQILGQGPKLLIQFQNNGVVDDSQLPKDRFSAERLKGVDSTLKIQPAKLEDSAVYLCASSPATPGTQYFGPGTRLLVL.

This clone was counted a few times. The V gene is TRBV29-1, the J gene TRBJ1-1, with D tentatively TRBD1 (5 bases). The CDR3 has 12 amino acids. Germline V gives CDR1 SQVTM, CDR2 ANQGSEA. V was trimmed by 5 bases and J by 4 bases, leaving 11 bases between them. The CDR3 DNA sequence: TGCAGCGTTTTGGGGGTTCTCACTGAAGCTTTCTTT. Amino acids: CSVLGVLTEAFF.

This clone was seen more than once but under ten times. This sequence joins TRBV30 and TRBJ1-4; D remains ambiguous. CDR3 length equals 11 residues. Trimming took 4 bases from V and 4 from J, leaving 4 bases between them. Germline loops: CDR1 GTSNPN, CDR2 SVGIG (reference sequence). This CDR3 is CAWKLNEKLFF. The CDR3, as DNA: TGTGCCTGGAAACTTAATGAAAAACTGTTTTTT. Complete variable domain (other parts from reference TRBV30 and TRBJ1-4): SQTIHQWPATLVQPVGSPLSLECTVEGTSNPNLYWYRQAAGRGLQLLFYSVGIGQISSEVPQNLSASRPQDRQFILSSKKLLLSDSGFYLCAWKLNEKLFFGSGTQLSVL.

This clone was seen more than once but under ten times. J is TRBJ2-5 and V is TRBV11-2, with D perhaps being TRBD1 or TRBD2 (5 bases each). CDR3 length equals 16 residues. The V end lost 1 base, the J end lost 2 bases, and 14 bases lay between the germline ends. CDR1 and CDR2 from the germline V gene are SGHAT and FQNNGV. CDR3 DNA: TGTGCCAGCAGCTTAGCTCCCCCGGGACGGCAAGAGACCCAGTACTTC. Translation gives CASSLAPPGRQETQYF.

This clone turned up a few times. The V call is TRBV2, the J call TRBJ1-6, with 8 nucleotides matching TRBD1. The junction had 5 bases not matched to a gene; V was cut back by 4 bases and J by 6 bases. Germline V lookup: CDR1 SNHLY, CDR2 FYNNEI. The CDR3 has 15 amino acids. The CDR3 reads CASSAPQGANSPLHF. The CDR3, as DNA: TGTGCCAGCAGTGCTCCCCAGGGGGCTAATTCACCCCTCCACTTT.

The chain carries TRBV5-1 and TRBJ2-2; TRBD2 matches at 9 bases. This CDR3 has 17 residues. Germline V gene sequence: CDR1 SGHRS, CDR2 YFSETQ. The junction had 4 bases not matched to a gene; V was cut back by 0 bases and J by 1 base. The CDR3 DNA reads as TGCGCCAGCAGCTTGGAAGCGGGGGGCATGAACACCGGGGAGCTGTTTTTT. This codes for CASSLEAGGMNTGELFF. Supplemented by reference TRBV5-1 and TRBJ2-2, the full variable domain reads KAGVTQTPRYLIKTRGQQVTLSCSPISGHRSVSWYQQTPGQGLQFLFEYFSETQRNKGNFPGRFSGRQFSNSRSEMNVSTLELGDSALYLCASSLEAGGMNTGELFFGEGSRLTVL.

In this sample, this clone turned up once. The chain couples TRBV5-6 to TRBJ1-4, with 10 positions matching TRBD1. The length of the CDR3 is 14 residues. Looked up from germline, CDR1 is SGHDT and CDR2 is YYEEEE. J gave up 7 bases and V 4 bases, and 4 bases lay outside the gene matches. In nucleotides, the CDR3 is TGTGCCAGCAGCCGGACAGGGGGGATTGAAAAACTGTTTTTT. It yields the protein CASSRTGGIEKLFF.

This clone was observed a handful of times. The V gene is TRBV2, the J gene TRBJ2-2, with D tentatively TRBD1 (6 bases). In germline, CDR1 is SNHLY, CDR2 FYNNEI. The V end lost 7 bases, the J end lost 4 bases, and 10 bases lay between the germline ends. The CDR3 runs 13 residues. The CDR3 sequence is CASTGALTGELFF. CDR3 bases: TGTGCCAGCACAGGGGCCCTCACCGGGGAGCTGTTTTTT.